The 2 T cell receptor beta chains below all came from one sample that was sequenced in a study of T cell responses to AZD1222 COVID-19 vaccine. TCRdb's table, derived via immunoSEQ multiplex PCR, lists solely in-frame clones and lacks some. This table holds more than 150,000 clones, more than 70% found once. Here the sequenced sample was peripheral blood, taken 28 days after the second AZD1222 dose. Receptors were obtained from an adult who received the AZD1222 COVID-19 vaccine.

This chain links TRBV25-1 with TRBJ1-3; a possible D gene is TRBD1 (6 bases). V was cut by 0 bases and J by 2 bases, with 11 bases left in between. CDR1 and CDR2 from the germline V gene are MGHDK and SYGVNS. CDR3 length: 16 amino acids. CDR3 DNA: TGTGCCAGCAGTGAATACTGGCAGGGGACTGGAAACACCATATATTTT. Protein sequence: CASSEYWQGTGNTIYF.

This chain connects TRBV29-1 to TRBJ2-6; D call uncertain. The CDR3 runs to 14 residues. Trimming took 3 bases from V and 0 from J, leaving 6 bases between them. The germline V gene has CDR1 SQVTM and CDR2 ANQGSEA. CDR3 sequence (DNA): TGCAGCGTTGATTCGGGCTCTGGGGCCAACGTCCTGACTTTC. It yields the protein CSVDSGSGANVLTF. The full variable domain, rest sourced from reference TRBV29-1 and TRBJ2-6, is SAVISQKPSRDICQRGTSLTIQCQVDSQVTMMFWYRQQPGQSLTLIATANQGSEATYESGFVIDKFPISRPNLTFSTLTVSNMSPEDSSIYLCSVDSGSGANVLTFGAGSRLTVL.